The source of this TCR beta chain is a study of CD8 T cell repertoires and HIV-1 epitope variants. For the study at large: Separate wells received one of Twenty-five Gag or Nef variant peptides. General study points: Four or five clonotypes recognized Nef KF9, one HW9, none TAALDMSHF.

Sequencing was performed with immunoSEQ multiplex PCR; in TCRdb, only in-frame clones are kept and a portion is missing. This table holds about 7,000 clones, less than 75% found once. The V end was cut by 7 bases, the J end by 0 bases, with 10 bases between. The CDR3 loop spans 14 amino acids. Germline CDR1 and CDR2: SGHRS and YFSETQ. Of note for this clone: Its antigen is not known.

Specimen: cultured CD8+ T cells derived from PBMCs. This sequence was found in a male donor with HIV. This sequence joins TRBV5-1 and TRBJ2-2, with D perhaps matching TRBD1 (5 bases). CDR3 bases: TGCGCCAGCTACGGACAATCGAACACCGGGGAGCTGTTTTTT. Translating gives CASYGQSNTGELFF.